This T cell receptor (beta chain) derives from a study of OX40 agonist ivuxolimab in advanced cancers. Study-wide background: Partial responses were observed in three patients, of whom one had hepatocellular carcinoma and two had cutaneous melanoma.

In the case of this clone: Its antigen is unknown.

The V and J ends lost 2 bases and 0 bases respectively, with 7 bases between them. Germline values: CDR1 MNHEY, CDR2 SVGAGI. The CDR3 runs 14 residues. Libraries were prepared by immunoSEQ multiplex PCR; TCRdb keeps only in-frame clonotypes and omits some of them. The table includes roughly 80,000 clones, 93% detected once. Study results and caveats: Partial responders treated at 0.1-3.0 mg/kg exhibited clonal expansion among the lowest measured.

This TCR was sampled from an adult with an advanced solid tumor such as melanoma, head and neck, liver or kidney cancer. The chain has TRBV6-5 and TRBJ1-2, with D hard to call. Here the sequenced sample was CD4+ or CD8+ T cells sorted from blood, taken in a trial of the OX40 agonist ivuxolimab. The CDR3 nucleotides read TGTGCCAGCAGTTACGGGGAAGCTAACTATGGCTACACCTTC. Its translation: CASSYGEANYGYTF.